A selection of T cell receptor beta chains follows, all from one sample in a study of blood T cell repertoires in COVID-19. Clones were read by immunoSEQ multiplex PCR, and TCRdb kept only the in-frame ones, dropping some. The table lists fewer than 120,000 clones, 65% to 90% of them singletons. Sequencing was carried out using peripheral blood. These receptor sequences come from a woman aged 55-69 years with acute or convalescent COVID-19. Each CDR3 is given with its conserved first and last residue.

V	J	CDR3
TRBV28	TRBJ2-3	CASTDPGGADTQYF
TRBV7-8	TRBJ2-7	CASSRDRNEQYF
TRBV27	TRBJ1-2	CASSLGGDGYNYGYTF
TRBV4-2	TRBJ2-1	CASSQDRRGFAGAREQFF
TRBV7-7	TRBJ2-3	CASSLAGQTDTQYF
TRBV11-2	TRBJ1-1	CASSLEFGKRGTEAFF
TRBV5-4	TRBJ1-2	CASSLELTGNYGYTF
TRBV9	TRBJ2-5	CASSVGIQGGETQYF
TRBV5-4	TRBJ2-7	CASSLAGLTYEQYF
TRBV24-1	TRBJ2-5	CATSVWASGVETQYF
TRBV14	TRBJ2-2	CASSLPRTGLTGELFF
TRBV5-6	TRBJ2-7	CASSGNTGYLYEQYF
TRBV7-2	TRBJ1-2	CASSLSGRGYTF
TRBV7-2	TRBJ1-5	CASSSYSNQPQHF
TRBV29-1	TRBJ2-3	CSVAFDTLTQYF
TRBV12-2	TRBJ1-1	CASRFWDRGNTEAFF
TRBV18	TRBJ2-2	CASSPPVQGTGELFF
TRBV4-1	TRBJ2-1	CASSQVQGYNEQFF
TRBV7-9	TRBJ1-5	CASSLTGPNQPQHF
TRBV2	TRBJ2-3	CASNTGDRVTDTQYF
TRBV7-3	TRBJ1-1	CASHKNTEAFF
TRBV27	TRBJ2-5	CASSQRQQETQYF
TRBV28	TRBJ1-4	CASSSSDPGDEKLFF
TRBV11-1	TRBJ2-7	CASSQTGPYEQYF
TRBV18	TRBJ2-3	CASSPREGWATDTQYF
TRBV9	TRBJ2-1	CASSVGLAGGSSYNEQFF
TRBV3-1/TRBV3-2	TRBJ2-3	CATTNRDRANTDTQYF
TRBV29-1	TRBJ1-1	CSGGDGDTEAFF
TRBV5-1	TRBJ2-1	CASSFTGTSGGAGLRNEQFF
TRBV9	TRBJ1-2	CASSVGDAGAYYGYTF
TRBV4-1	TRBJ1-1	CASSQDRGANTEAFF
TRBV6-6	TRBJ1-1	CASKTRGGPGGEAFF
TRBV2	TRBJ2-3	CASRGGQTDTQYF
TRBV5-8	TRBJ2-1	CASSLGQVREQFF
TRBV5-1	TRBJ2-2	CASSLEQHTGELFF
TRBV4-3	TRBJ2-5	CASSPGVEGIQETQYF
TRBV5-6	.	CASSSAGSGTQYF
TRBV6-5	TRBJ2-2	CASSEWLASTGELFF
TRBV30	TRBJ1-3	CAWTGGSGNTIYF
TRBV7-2	TRBJ2-5	CASSLAYSGGAETQYF
TRBV7-9	TRBJ2-7	CASSLDIDSAYEQYF
TRBV24-1	TRBJ2-3	CATSETATGSSTDTQYF
TRBV30	TRBJ2-7	CAWSLGDRGYEQYF
TRBV2	TRBJ1-2	CASSHPRDRAVGGYTF
TRBV7-3	TRBJ1-1	CASSPTRGTGEAFF
TRBV7-2	TRBJ2-1	CASSLVAGTSYNEQFF
TRBV7-2	TRBJ1-2	CASSLGGRYGYTF
TRBV3-1/TRBV3-2	TRBJ1-2	CASSHWGDNYGYTF
TRBV7-2	TRBJ2-1	CASSLPMGAAYNEQFF
TRBV2	TRBJ2-2	CASSDLGLAGAGELFF
TRBV11-1	TRBJ2-5	CASSLGVTGQQETQYF
TRBV5-1	TRBJ2-5	CASSPEFGSQETQYF
TRBV28	TRBJ2-1	CASSLTGQDIEQFF
TRBV24-1	TRBJ2-5	CATSDNYIQETQYF
TRBV10-3	TRBJ1-5	CAISEDRGLGNQPQHF
TRBV11-3	TRBJ2-4	CASSPRAKNIQYF
TRBV7-2	TRBJ2-1	CASSLVTLTRYNEQFF
TRBV28	TRBJ2-7	CASSPPGSYEQYF
TRBV21-1	TRBJ1-5	CASSKRPGQDSNQPQHF